The text below deals with one T cell receptor beta chain. Other DNA sequences in this sample translate to the same CDR3. The protocol was immunoSEQ multiplex PCR, while the TCRdb copy is restricted to in-frame clones and leaves out a portion. The sample lists 130,000 to 150,000 clones, about nine tenths occurring once. The sample is drawn from a study of blood T cell repertoires in COVID-19. V was clipped by 1 base and J by 1 base, with 4 bases between them. This CDR3 contains 13 residues. The germline V gene encodes CDR1 SGHVS and CDR2 FNYEAQ. Sequencing used peripheral blood. The V gene is TRBV7-6, the J gene TRBJ1-1; D gene ambiguous. The sequence derives from a human donor in a cohort sampled during active COVID-19. CDR3 nucleotide sequence: TGTGCCAGCAGCTTAGGTCAGAACACTGAAGCTTTCTTT. This gives the protein CASSLGQNTEAFF.